The 10 T cell receptor beta chains below come from one sample, sequenced in a study of CD8+ T cells in alopecia areata. RNA, once extracted, was reverse transcribed into cDNA for use as the sequencing template. TCRdb keeps only in-frame clones here, not all; method: immunoSEQ multiplex PCR. The table shows more than 200,000 clones, with roughly 69% occurring only once. The material was CD4+ T cells sorted from blood, obtained at week 0. The receptors originated from a human donor with alopecia areata.

The chain combines TRBV5-6 with TRBJ1-6; D not resolved. Germline-derived CDR1 and CDR2 are SGHDT and YYEEEE. The CDR3 is 16 residues long. Trimming removed 2 bases from V and 0 bases from J, with 9 bases in between. The CDR3 loop is CASSLKGLSYNSPLHF. As DNA, the CDR3 is TGTGCCAGCAGCTTAAAGGGCCTCTCCTATAATTCACCCCTCCACTTT.

The chain combines TRBV30 with TRBJ1-1; D is possibly TRBD1 (6 bases). Germline loops: CDR1 GTSNPN, CDR2 SVGIG (reference sequence). The CDR3 extends over 16 amino acids. Trimming took 6 bases from V and 1 from J, leaving 21 bases between them. The CDR3 DNA sequence: TGTGCCTGCAACAGGGTTTGGATCTCGGGGAACACTGAAGCTTTCTTT. Protein sequence: CACNRVWISGNTEAFF. Full variable domain (rest looked up from reference TRBV30 and TRBJ1-1): SQTIHQWPATLVQPVGSPLSLECTVEGTSNPNLYWYRQAAGRGLQLLFYSVGIGQISSEVPQNLSASRPQDRQFILSSKKLLLSDSGFYLCACNRVWISGNTEAFFGQGTRLTVV.

The gene calls are TRBV2 and TRBJ2-7, with 8 bases aligning to TRBD1. The germline gives CDR1 SNHLY, CDR2 FYNNEI. The CDR3 contains 14 residues. The V and J ends lost 8 bases and 6 bases, in that order; junction bases with no gene match: 12. In nucleotides, the CDR3 is TGTGCCAGCTGCAGACCGGGACAGGCGTCCGAGCAGTACTTC. Translation: CASCRPGQASEQYF.

V is TRBV27 and J is TRBJ2-1, with 9 bases aligning to TRBD1. Germline values: CDR1 MNHEY, CDR2 SMNVEV (reference sequence). The CDR3 covers 16 residues. The trim removed 5 bases at V and 8 bases at J, leaving 13 bases unmatched. The CDR3 DNA reads TGTGCCAGCAGTCCAGGGACAGGGCCATTTTTTTATGAGCAGTTCTTC. This codes for CASSPGTGPFFYEQFF.

This sequence joins TRBV4-2 and TRBJ1-1; TRBD1 matches 11 bases. Trimming removed 0 bases from V and 4 bases from J; junction bases left unmatched: 4. The germline gives CDR1 LGHNA, CDR2 YNFKEQ. There are 16 residues in the CDR3. CDR3 region: CASSQDGQGAGTEAFF. The CDR3 nucleotides read TGTGCCAGCAGCCAAGATGGACAGGGGGCCGGCACTGAAGCTTTCTTT.

This clone was seen a few times. J is TRBJ2-7 and V is TRBV9, with TRBD2 as a possible D gene (5 bases). V shed 0 bases and J shed 3 bases, with 10 bases lying between them. The length of the CDR3 is 14 residues. Germline assignment: CDR1 SGDLS and CDR2 YYNGEE. The CDR3 spells CASSVEAANYEQYF. The CDR3, as DNA: TGTGCCAGCAGCGTAGAAGCGGCAAACTACGAGCAGTACTTC.

The chain has TRBV29-1 and TRBJ2-2; D might be TRBD2 (5 bases). Germline CDR1 and CDR2: SQVTM and ANQGSEA. CDR3 length: 13 amino acids. Trimming pared 4 bases from V and 4 bases from J, leaving 10 bases between. CDR3 loop: CSVVATTTGELFF. Here the CDR3 DNA reads TGCAGCGTTGTGGCGACTACCACCGGGGAGCTGTTTTTT.

The table lists this clone with a count of one. J is TRBJ1-5 and V is TRBV30; possible D gene TRBD1, 6 bases. Germline CDR1 is GTSNPN and CDR2 is SVGIG (reference sequence). The CDR3 is made up of 14 amino acids. V lost 2 bases, J lost 1 base, and 9 bases lay in between. The CDR3 protein is CAWSRDRSNQPQHF. For the CDR3, the DNA is TGTGCCTGGAGTCGAGACAGGAGCAATCAGCCCCAGCATTTT.

The J gene is TRBJ2-2, the V gene TRBV2; no definite D call. V shed 8 bases and J shed 7 bases, with 11 bases lying between them. CDR1 and CDR2 (germline): SNHLY, FYNNEI. The CDR3 length is 12 residues. CDR3 sequence reads: CASDQGVGELFF. CDR3 DNA: TGTGCCAGCGATCAAGGTGTCGGGGAGCTGTTTTTT.

The chain has TRBV20-1 and TRBJ2-7; the D is unclear. The CDR3 runs 11 residues. V lost 1 base and J 4 bases, leaving 5 bases between the germline ends. Germline V gives CDR1 DFQATT, CDR2 SNEGSKA (reference sequence). As DNA, the CDR3 is TGCAGTGCTAGAGTTCGGTACGAGCAGTACTTC. Translating gives CSARVRYEQYF.